This TCR beta chain was identified in a study of beta chain features in type 1 diabetes. In the study overall: Cells sorted and examined across all samples totaled approximately 110 million. Whole-study results and caveats: It was possible that PCR favored shorter templates, equally so in patients and controls. Because the template was cDNA, high-expressing cells might be over-represented.

The J segment lost 3 bases and the V segment lost 4 bases, leaving 3 bases of the junction unmatched. This CDR3 has 14 residues. The germline CDR1 and CDR2 sequences are MNHEY and SVGAGI. About this clone itself: Its antigen is not identified. The sample carries other DNA sequences with the same CDR3.

Expressed TCRB transcripts got sequenced, as all isolated RNA was reverse transcribed. Repertoires were generated with immunoSEQ multiplex PCR, while TCRdb's copy carries only in-frame clones and drops some. Among more than 150,000 clones listed, just over 9% were seen once. Each population that was sorted was more than 98% pure. This TCR was recovered from a woman aged 18-30 years in good health. The chain recombines TRBV6-5 with TRBJ2-7; 10 bases align to TRBD2. Input material: central memory CD4+ T cells from blood. The CDR3 DNA reads TGTGCCAGCAGTTCCCCTAGCGGGAGCTACGAGCAGTACTTC. Its translation: CASSSPSGSYEQYF.